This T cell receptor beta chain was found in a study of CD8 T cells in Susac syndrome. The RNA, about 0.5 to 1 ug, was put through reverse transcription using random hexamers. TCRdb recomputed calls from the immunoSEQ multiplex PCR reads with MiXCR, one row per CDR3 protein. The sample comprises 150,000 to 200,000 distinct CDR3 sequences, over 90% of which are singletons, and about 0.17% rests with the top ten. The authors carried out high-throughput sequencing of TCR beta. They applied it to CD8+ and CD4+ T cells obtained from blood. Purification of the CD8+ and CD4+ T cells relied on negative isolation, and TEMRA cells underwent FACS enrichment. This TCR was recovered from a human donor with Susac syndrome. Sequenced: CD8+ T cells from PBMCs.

The chain's CDR3 is CASSLDPEYSGANVLTF. CDR3 DNA sequence: TGCGCCAGCAGCTTGGACCCAGAATACTCTGGGGCCAACGTCCTGACTTTC. The J gene is TRBJ2-6, the V gene TRBV5-1; D not resolved. Germline V gene sequence: CDR1 SGHRS, CDR2 YFSETQ. Trimming pared 0 bases from V and 0 bases from J, leaving 10 bases between. The CDR3 extends over 17 amino acids.